These 28 T cell receptor beta chains came from one sample sequenced in a study of response to subunit inactivated influenza vaccine. TCRdb re-analysed the RT-PCR reads in MiXCR, keeping a single row per CDR3 protein. The profile shows a few hundred thousand distinct CDR3 sequences, about 20% of them singletons. Sample: PBMCs from blood, taken 21 months after vaccination. Source of these receptors: a man between 50 and 69 years old who received an inactivated influenza vaccine.

The table lists this clonotype with a few counts. The chain carries TRBV27 and TRBJ1-1; weak D call: TRBD1 (6 bases). CDR3 length: 18 residues. From germline, CDR1 is MNHEY and CDR2 SMNVEV (reference sequence). The V end was cut by 5 bases, the J end by 1 base, with 23 bases between. CDR3 in DNA: TGTGCCAGCAGTAGAAATCACGGCCGAGGGACATGGAACACTGAAGCTTTCTTT. Translated, it gives CASSRNHGRGTWNTEAFF.

This clonotype has at least ten counts. Here the CDR3 omits its conserved ending phenylalanine or tryptophan, so a read error is the likely source. The DNA is left out, because the CDR3 cannot be placed on it with certainty; the CDR3 is given as TCRdb lists it. The chain links TRBV7-9 to TRBJ2-3; TRBD2, the table's D call, was not compared with the DNA. The CDR3 spans 12 amino acids, including both terminal residues. Germline loops: CDR1 SEHNR, CDR2 FQNEAQ (reference sequence). The CDR3 loop is CASSLETSVLLA.

This clonotype was seen only a few times. This chain uses TRBV7-2 with TRBJ1-2; D not certain. V was shortened by 1 base and J by 8 bases, with 11 bases between the two germline ends. The CDR3 sequence is 13 residues long. In germline, CDR1 is SGHTA, CDR2 FQGNSA. For the CDR3, the DNA is TGTGCCAGCAGCTTAGGGGTCTCAACGGGCTACACCTTC. It translates to CASSLGVSTGYTF.

This clonotype was observed a few times. This chain joins TRBV4-3 and TRBJ2-7; 7 bases are a match to TRBD2. Trimming at V came to 0 bases and at J to 0 bases, leaving 17 bases not matched to a gene. The CDR3 has 20 amino acids. CDR1 is LGHNA and CDR2 is YSLEER in the germline V gene. The CDR3 region is CASSQEMRGNLADPSYEQYF. The DNA of the CDR3 is TGCGCCAGCAGCCAAGAGATGAGAGGGAACCTAGCGGATCCCTCCTACGAGCAGTACTTC.

The chain employs TRBV4-2 and TRBJ1-4; no definite D call. Germline CDR1 LGHNA, CDR2 YNFKEQ. Trimming took 4 bases from V and 1 from J, leaving 4 bases between them. CDR3 length: 13 residues. In DNA, the CDR3 is TGTGCCAGCAGCCGCCAAACTAATGAAAAACTGTTTTTT. Translation gives CASSRQTNEKLFF.

This clonotype was picked up many times. The chain is built from TRBV10-3 and TRBJ1-2; the D is unclear. This CDR3 has 15 residues. Trimming pared 0 bases from V and 5 bases from J, leaving 13 bases between. The germline V gene encodes CDR1 ENHRY and CDR2 SYGVKD. CDR3 in amino acids: CAISESNRGSYGYTF. In DNA, the CDR3 is TGTGCCATCAGTGAGTCGAATCGAGGGTCGTATGGCTACACCTTC.

The V and J genes are TRBV5-1 and TRBJ1-3; 7 bases map to TRBD1. Per the germline V gene, CDR1 is SGHRS and CDR2 is YFSETQ. CDR3 size: 16 residues. The V and J ends lost 1 base and 7 bases, in that order; junction bases with no gene match: 11. This chain's CDR3 is CASSLTRDSRPNTIYF. The CDR3 nucleotides read TGCGCCAGCAGCTTGACTAGGGACAGCCGACCGAACACCATATATTTT.

This clonotype has a handful of counts. The chain is built from TRBV12-3 or TRBV12-4 and TRBJ1-1; D is undetermined. The CDR3 sequence is 13 residues long. Deletions cut 4 bases from V and 7 bases from J, with 13 bases between. The CDR3 spells CASSWTQLGEAFF. The CDR3, as DNA: TGTGCCAGCAGTTGGACTCAGTTGGGTGAAGCTTTCTTT.

The chain recombines TRBV12-3 or TRBV12-4 with TRBJ1-5; D may be TRBD1 (6 bases). The ends were cut back, 4 bases at V and 1 base at J, with 20 bases in the middle. The CDR3 runs to 18 residues. As DNA, the CDR3 is TGTGCCAGCAGTTCTATCTTTACCACAACAGGGAGCAATCAGCCCCAGCATTTT. Protein: CASSSIFTTTGSNQPQHF.

The chain links TRBV7-2 to TRBJ1-6; D uncertain. V shed 0 bases and J shed 4 bases, with 4 bases lying between them. Germline V gene sequence: CDR1 SGHTA, CDR2 FQGNSA. The CDR3 sequence is 14 residues long. CDR3 amino acids: CASSLAQYNSPLHF. The CDR3 DNA reads as TGTGCCAGCAGCTTAGCGCAATATAATTCACCCCTCCACTTT.

The rearrangement uses TRBV20-1 and TRBJ1-4; no definite D call. Trimming removed 3 bases from V and 0 bases from J, with 5 bases in between. The length of the CDR3 is 13 residues. Germline CDR1 and CDR2: DFQATT and SNEGSKA (reference sequence). CDR3 region: CSASRATNEKLFF. CDR3 nucleotides: TGCAGTGCTAGTCGAGCAACTAATGAAAAACTGTTTTTT.

This clonotype was seen more than once but under ten times. This chain joins TRBV6-1 and TRBJ1-5; D ambiguous. The CDR3 contains 15 residues. The V gene's germline CDR1 is MNHNS and CDR2 SASEGT. The V and J ends lost 4 bases and 0 bases respectively, with 10 bases between them. DNA of the CDR3: TGTGCCAGCAGTGGGACGACCCTTAGCAATCAGCCCCAGCATTTT. This encodes CASSGTTLSNQPQHF.

This rearrangement joins TRBV27 to TRBJ2-1; 11 nucleotides align to TRBD2. Germline CDR1 and CDR2: MNHEY and SMNVEV (reference sequence). The V and J ends lost 2 bases and 7 bases, in that order; junction bases with no gene match: 7. The CDR3 sequence is 16 residues long. CDR3 DNA sequence: TGTGCCAGCAGTTTAGGGTCTAGCGGGAGGCTGAATGAGCAGTTCTTC. Protein: CASSLGSSGRLNEQFF.

The chain links TRBV5-6 to TRBJ1-1, with D unresolved. This CDR3 contains 13 residues. Germline CDR1 and CDR2: SGHDT and YYEEEE. Trimming cost V 5 bases and J 5 bases, with 13 bases left between them. The CDR3 region is CASSYADGTEAFF. CDR3 bases: TGTGCCAGCAGTTACGCCGATGGGACTGAAGCTTTCTTT. Together with reference TRBV5-6 and TRBJ1-1, the CDR3 gives the full variable domain: DAGVTQSPTHLIKTRGQQVTLRCSPKSGHDTVSWYQQALGQGPQFIFQYYEEEERQRGNFPDRFSGHQFPNYSSELNVNALLLGDSALYLCASSYADGTEAFFGQGTRLTVV.

This clonotype came up many times. This rearrangement joins TRBV4-3 to TRBJ1-2; D gene uncertain. The V end was cut by 1 base, the J end by 2 bases, with 11 bases between. The length of the CDR3 is 15 residues. Germline-derived CDR1 and CDR2 are LGHNA and YSLEER. The CDR3 spells CASSQVASYNYGYTF. DNA of the CDR3: TGCGCCAGCAGCCAAGTGGCCAGCTACAACTATGGCTACACCTTC.

This clonotype has more than one count but fewer than ten. This sequence joins TRBV5-5 and TRBJ1-1; D is uncertain. The V end was cut by 5 bases, the J end by 5 bases, with 19 bases between. The CDR3 has 15 amino acids. The V gene's germline CDR1 is SGHKS and CDR2 YYEKEE (reference sequence). This CDR3 is CASRKETAGRTEAFF. The DNA of the CDR3 is TGTGCCAGCAGGAAAGAGACGGCCGGGCGGACTGAAGCTTTCTTT.

The chain is built from TRBV29-1 and TRBJ2-1, with D unresolved. Germline CDR1 reads SQVTM; CDR2 reads ANQGSEA. The CDR3 has 13 amino acids. V shed 5 bases and J shed 0 bases, with 8 bases lying between them. This chain's CDR3 is CSVLHLSYNEQFF. CDR3 DNA: TGCAGCGTTTTACACCTCTCCTACAATGAGCAGTTCTTC.

The sample holds a few counts of this clonotype. The V call is TRBV20-1, the J call TRBJ2-1; D is unresolved. The CDR3 runs to 11 residues. The V gene lost 5 bases and the J gene lost 10 bases, with 12 bases spanning the gap. Germline CDR1 reads DFQATT; CDR2 reads SNEGSKA (reference sequence). CDR3 sequence reads: CSALTRNEQFF. CDR3 sequence (DNA): TGCAGTGCTTTGACCAGGAACGAGCAGTTCTTC.

Comment on this clonotype: Being one base from a much bigger clone, this may be a read error. The chain uses TRBV6-5 and TRBJ2-6, with a tentative D call TRBD1 (5 bases). CDR1 is MNHEY and CDR2 is SVGAGI in the germline V gene. The CDR3 spans 14 residues. CDR3 sequence reads: CASSFTSGANFLTF. The CDR3 DNA is TGTGCCAGCAGTTTTACCTCTGGGGCCAACTTCCTGACTTTC.

The V gene is TRBV29-1, the J gene TRBJ2-1; 13 nucleotides match TRBD2. The germline V gene encodes CDR1 SQVTM and CDR2 ANQGSEA. CDR3 size: 12 residues. With 7 bases clipped from V and 14 bases from J, the junction kept 8 bases outside the gene matches. The CDR3 DNA is TGCAGCGCTCGGACTAGCGGGAGATCCAAGTTCTTC. It translates to CSARTSGRSKFF.

This clonotype was counted ten times or more. CDR3 in amino acids: CASSPQGQRSYGYTF. The DNA of the CDR3 is TGCGCCAGCAGCCCACAGGGACAGCGAAGTTATGGCTACACCTTC. The V call is TRBV4-1, the J call TRBJ1-2; 7 bases line up with TRBD1. V shed 4 bases and J 5 bases; nucleotides not matched to a gene: 10. The CDR3 contains 15 residues. The V gene's germline CDR1 is MGHRA and CDR2 YSYEKL.

The chain recombines TRBV7-2 with TRBJ1-1; no clear D gene. Germline CDR1 is SGHTA and CDR2 is FQGNSA. The CDR3 is 12 amino acids. The V end lost 5 bases, the J end lost 10 bases, and 14 bases lay between the germline ends. CDR3 nucleotide sequence: TGTGCCAGCAGCCTGGTGGGAAGAGGAGCTTTCTTT. Its protein product is CASSLVGRGAFF.

This clonotype was seen more than once but under ten times. The chain links TRBV12-3 or TRBV12-4 to TRBJ2-2, with TRBD1 matching 7 bases. J was trimmed by 4 bases and V by 6 bases; bases with no gene match: 5. The CDR3 is 14 residues long. CDR3 loop: CASSWGQFTGELFF. In DNA form, the CDR3 reads TGTGCCAGCAGCTGGGGACAGTTCACCGGGGAGCTGTTTTTT.

The table lists this clonotype with a count of one. The chain combines TRBV4-3 with TRBJ2-1; D is undetermined. CDR1 and CDR2 from the germline V gene are LGHNA and YSLEER. Trimming removed 1 base from V and 10 bases from J, with 14 bases in between. This CDR3 spans 14 amino acids. CDR3 nucleotides: TGCGCCAGCAGCCAAGTCGTCGGGCTACGGGAGCAGTTCTTC. Translation: CASSQVVGLREQFF.

This chain connects TRBV14 to TRBJ2-6, with TRBD2 matching 8 bases. The CDR3 has 19 residues. Trimming removed 3 bases from V and 1 base from J; junction bases left unmatched: 11. Germline-derived CDR1 and CDR2 are SGHDN and FVKESK. CDR3 residues: CASSQRVSGGKSGANVLTF. CDR3 nucleotide sequence: TGTGCCAGCAGCCAGCGGGTGAGCGGGGGAAAATCTGGGGCCAACGTCCTGACTTTC.

This clonotype was observed a few times. The chain carries TRBV11-2 and TRBJ1-1; D not resolved. V lost 5 bases, J lost 5 bases, and 15 bases lay in between. Germline CDR1 reads SGHAT; CDR2 reads FQNNGV. The CDR3 runs 14 residues. CDR3 in DNA: TGTGCCAGCAGCACATCCTGGGGTAGTACTGAAGCTTTCTTT. Translation: CASSTSWGSTEAFF.

The chain joins TRBV6-1 to TRBJ2-7; no firm D call. The CDR3 extends over 15 amino acids. Looked up from germline, CDR1 is MNHNS and CDR2 is SASEGT. With 7 bases removed from V and 3 bases from J, the gap between germline ends came to 19 bases. The CDR3 DNA follows: TGTGCCAGCACCCGGAATGCGAGAGCCCTCTACGAGCAGTACTTC. This encodes CASTRNARALYEQYF.

The chain uses TRBV5-1 and TRBJ1-1; D is ambiguous. From germline, CDR1 is SGHRS and CDR2 YFSETQ. Between the trimmed V and J ends, which lost 0 bases and 5 bases, there was a span of 8 bases. CDR3 length: 13 amino acids. The CDR3 region has the DNA TGCGCCAGCAGCTTGGAAGCTCGAACTGAAGCTTTCTTT. This encodes CASSLEARTEAFF.